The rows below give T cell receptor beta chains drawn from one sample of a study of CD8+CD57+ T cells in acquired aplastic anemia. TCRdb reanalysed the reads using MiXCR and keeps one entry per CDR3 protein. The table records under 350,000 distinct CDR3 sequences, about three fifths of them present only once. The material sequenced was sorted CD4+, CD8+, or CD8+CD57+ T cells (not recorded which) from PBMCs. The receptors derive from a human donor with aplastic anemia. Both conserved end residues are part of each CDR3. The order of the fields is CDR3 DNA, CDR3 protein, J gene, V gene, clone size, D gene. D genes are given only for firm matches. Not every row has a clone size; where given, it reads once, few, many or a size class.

CDR3nt: TGTGCCAGTAGTATGGGACTAGCGGGAGGGTATGAGCAGTACTTC
CDR3aa: CASSMGLAGGYEQYF
j_gene: TRBJ2-7
v_gene: TRBV19
abundance: -
d_gene: TRBD2

CDR3nt: TGTGCCAGCAGCGGACAGGCGGTAGCCTACAATGAGCAGTTCTTC
CDR3aa: CASSGQAVAYNEQFF
j_gene: TRBJ2-1
v_gene: TRBV11-3
abundance: -
d_gene: TRBD1

CDR3nt: TGTGCCAGCAGGACTTTAGCGGGAGGACACACAGATACGCAGTATTTT
CDR3aa: CASRTLAGGHTDTQYF
j_gene: TRBJ2-3
v_gene: TRBV7-2
abundance: -
d_gene: TRBD2

CDR3nt: TGTGCCAGCAGTTTTGGGGGACAGGCGATGAACACTGAAGCTTTCTTT
CDR3aa: CASSFGGQAMNTEAFF
j_gene: TRBJ1-1
v_gene: TRBV12-3/TRBV12-4
abundance: -
d_gene: TRBD1

CDR3nt: TGCGCCAGCAGCTATGGACAAGCGAACACCTACGAGCAGTACTTT
CDR3aa: CASSYGQANTYEQYF
j_gene: TRBJ2-7
v_gene: TRBV5-1
abundance: -
d_gene: -

CDR3nt: TGTGCCTGGAGCAGGGGAGGTGAAAAACTGTTTTTT
CDR3aa: CAWSRGGEKLFF
j_gene: TRBJ1-4
v_gene: TRBV30
abundance: -
d_gene: -

CDR3nt: TGTGCCATACAACCGCCGTTAGGCAGAAACACTGAAGCTTTCTTT
CDR3aa: CAIQPPLGRNTEAFF
j_gene: TRBJ1-1
v_gene: TRBV24-1
abundance: many
d_gene: -

CDR3nt: TGTGCCAGCAGCTTGGGAGGGGACACAGATACGCAGTATTTT
CDR3aa: CASSLGGDTDTQYF
j_gene: TRBJ2-3
v_gene: TRBV2
abundance: few
d_gene: TRBD2

CDR3nt: TGTGGCAGCAGGAGAGGACAGGGGGCGCGAGGCTACACATTC
CDR3aa: CGSRRGQGARGYTF
j_gene: TRBJ1-2
v_gene: TRBV2
abundance: -
d_gene: TRBD1

CDR3nt: TGTGCCAGCAGTGAAGGACTAGCGGGGTTGGGTGAGCAGTTCTTC
CDR3aa: CASSEGLAGLGEQFF
j_gene: TRBJ2-1
v_gene: TRBV25-1
abundance: once
d_gene: TRBD2

CDR3nt: TGTGCCAGCAGCTTAGATGGGGGGCAGGTCGGCTCCTATAATTCACCCCTCCACTTT
CDR3aa: CASSLDGGQVGSYNSPLHF
j_gene: TRBJ1-6
v_gene: TRBV7-2
abundance: few
d_gene: -

CDR3nt: TGTGCCAGCAGCCAAGGACAGGTGAGCTCCTACGAGCAGTACTTC
CDR3aa: CASSQGQVSSYEQYF
j_gene: TRBJ2-7
v_gene: TRBV6-1
abundance: -
d_gene: TRBD1

CDR3nt: TGCAGTGCTAGCGCAGGGGAGGGCGAGCAGTACTTC
CDR3aa: CSASAGEGEQYF
j_gene: TRBJ2-7
v_gene: TRBV20-1
abundance: -
d_gene: -

CDR3nt: TGTGCCATCACAGGGACAGGGGCAGTTGAGGGCTACACCTTC
CDR3aa: CAITGTGAVEGYTF
j_gene: TRBJ1-2
v_gene: TRBV10-3
abundance: -
d_gene: TRBD1

CDR3nt: TGTGCCAGTAGTATAGATCGATGGTCGGGCGAGCAGTACTTC
CDR3aa: CASSIDRWSGEQYF
j_gene: TRBJ2-7
v_gene: TRBV19
abundance: many
d_gene: -